This TCR beta chain was captured by sequencing in a study of T cell clonality in common variable immunodeficiency. Points from the study as a whole: TCRbeta clonality was increased in CVID versus healthy controls. In common variable immunodeficiency, TCR beta chains reportedly carried fewer deletions and N-nucleotide insertions.

Reduced serum IgG, IgA and/or IgM plus specific antibody deficiency defined CVID. In regard to this clone: Its cognate antigen is unknown. The read halts 3 residues ahead of the CDR3 end, with the missing end drawn from the germline J gene.

Trimming cost V 1 base and J 2 bases; bases outside gene matches: 5. This CDR3 comprises 14 residues. CDR1 and CDR2 (germline): DFQATT, SNEGSKA (reference sequence). Sequencing input was equivalent genomic DNA from CVID and controls. Clones were sequenced by immunoSEQ multiplex PCR, and TCRdb holds only the in-frame ones, with some missing. The repertoire has some 10,000 clones, none seen only once; the ten largest take about 6%. This receptor was taken from a human donor with common variable immunodeficiency. Sample: peripheral blood mononuclear cells. The rearrangement uses TRBV20-1 and TRBJ2-7, with TRBD2 matching over 7 bases. The CDR3 DNA, read in part, is TGCAGTGCTAGAGGTCAGAGCGGGACCTACGAG. This codes for CSARGQSGTYE. The CDR3 in full is CSARGQSGTYEQYF.